The source of this T cell receptor beta chain is a study of cytomegalovirus exposure and HLA in healthy donors. The overall study: Prior work identified around 120 million unique TCR beta sequences in 150 million to 200 million T cells.

Both 60 Vbeta primers and 13 Jbeta primers went into the PCR. Sequencing was performed with immunoSEQ multiplex PCR; in TCRdb, only in-frame clones are kept and a portion is missing. The sample's table shows 180,000 or so clones. At sampling all donors were nominally healthy, likely with unrecorded immune exposures. From germline, CDR1 is SGHDT and CDR2 YYEEEE. Trimming at V came to 6 bases and at J to 5 bases, leaving 12 bases not matched to a gene. The CDR3 is 15 residues long. This rearrangement joins TRBV5-6 to TRBJ2-5, with TRBD2 matching 8 bases. This TCR was recovered from a boy aged 5-17 years in good health and CMV-seronegative. Sequenced sample: PBMCs. The CDR3 sequence: CASTPTLAGGETQYF. The CDR3, as DNA: TGTGCCAGCACCCCGACCCTAGCGGGTGGCGAGACCCAGTACTTC. Drawing the rest from reference TRBV5-6 and TRBJ2-5, the complete variable domain is DAGVTQSPTHLIKTRGQQVTLRCSPKSGHDTVSWYQQALGQGPQFIFQYYEEEERQRGNFPDRFSGHQFPNYSSELNVNALLLGDSALYLCASTPTLAGGETQYFGPGTRLLVL.